This TCR beta chain was sequenced for a study of tumor-infiltrating lymphocytes in primary liver carcinoma. Overall study: Resection treated the patients' primary liver carcinoma. Findings and caveats of the study: The study found a significantly higher top-250-clone fraction in tumors than in blood (p = 0.039).

A constant-region primer primed TCR beta cDNA synthesis from 500 to 550 ng of total RNA. Construction of TCR beta libraries relied on three successive nested multiplex PCR rounds employing slightly modified ARM-PCR. A C-beta reverse primer was combined with TRBV1-TRBV30 forward primers in the first two PCR rounds, and each round had approximately 9 cycles. Each CDR3 protein is one row after TCRdb ran MiXCR on the multiplex PCR reads. The top ten clones hold approximately 9.4% of a sample with fewer than 350,000 distinct CDR3 sequences, 65% of them seen once. The CDR3 is 15 residues long. The V end lost 0 bases, the J end lost 7 bases, and 13 bases lay between the germline ends. Germline CDR1 is LGHNA and CDR2 is YSLEER. Germline DNA was extracted alongside blood RNA, which was obtained from unsorted whole blood. This clonotype was counted many times. What it recognizes is unknown.

The clonotype comes from a man aged 40-49 years with primary liver carcinoma and hepatitis B virus infection. Sequencing was done on a sample of peripheral blood. V and J are TRBV4-3 and TRBJ2-1; D is unclear. CDR3 DNA: TGCGCCAGCAGCCAAGATCCTGGGATCGCAAATGAGCAGTTCTTC. Its translation: CASSQDPGIANEQFF.